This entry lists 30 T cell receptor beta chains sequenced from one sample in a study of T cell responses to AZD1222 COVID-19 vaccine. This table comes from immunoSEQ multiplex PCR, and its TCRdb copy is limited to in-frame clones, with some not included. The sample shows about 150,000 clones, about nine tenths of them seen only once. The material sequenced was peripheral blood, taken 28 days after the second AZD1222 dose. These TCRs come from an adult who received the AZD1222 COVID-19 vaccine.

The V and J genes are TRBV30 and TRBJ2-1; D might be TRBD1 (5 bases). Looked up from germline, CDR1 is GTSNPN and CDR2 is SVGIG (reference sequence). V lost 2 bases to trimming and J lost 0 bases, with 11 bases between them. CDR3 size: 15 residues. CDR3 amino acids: CAWSRGSSSYNEQFF. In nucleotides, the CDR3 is TGTGCCTGGAGTAGGGGCAGTAGCTCCTACAATGAGCAGTTCTTC.

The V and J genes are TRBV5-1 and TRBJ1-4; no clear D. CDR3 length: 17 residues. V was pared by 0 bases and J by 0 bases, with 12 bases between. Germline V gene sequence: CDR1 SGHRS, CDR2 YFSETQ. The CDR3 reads CASSLGLSFATNEKLFF. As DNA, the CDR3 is TGCGCCAGCAGCTTGGGCCTCTCGTTTGCAACTAATGAAAAACTGTTTTTT.

DNA for the CDR3: TGTGCCACCAGCAGAGACCAGGGGATCCAAGAGACCCAGTACTTC. Translating it yields CATSRDQGIQETQYF. The chain is built from TRBV15 and TRBJ2-5; possibly TRBD1 for D (6 bases). The V gene's germline CDR1 is LNHNV and CDR2 YYDKDF (reference sequence). V lost 0 bases, J lost 1 base, and 9 bases lay in between. The CDR3 has 15 amino acids.

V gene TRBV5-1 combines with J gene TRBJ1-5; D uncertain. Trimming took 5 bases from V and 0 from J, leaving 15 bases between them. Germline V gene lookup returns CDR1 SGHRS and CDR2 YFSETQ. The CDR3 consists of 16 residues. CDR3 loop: CASRRAGRDSNQPQHF. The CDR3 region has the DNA TGCGCCAGCAGGAGGGCGGGTCGAGATAGCAATCAGCCCCAGCATTTT.

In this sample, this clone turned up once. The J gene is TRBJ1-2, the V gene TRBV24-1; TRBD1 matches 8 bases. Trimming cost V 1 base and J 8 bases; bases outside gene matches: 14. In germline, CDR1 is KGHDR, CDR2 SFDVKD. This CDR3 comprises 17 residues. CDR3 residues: CATSDLSPTRQGKGYTF. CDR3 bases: TGTGCCACCAGTGATTTATCCCCCACGAGACAGGGGAAAGGCTACACCTTC.

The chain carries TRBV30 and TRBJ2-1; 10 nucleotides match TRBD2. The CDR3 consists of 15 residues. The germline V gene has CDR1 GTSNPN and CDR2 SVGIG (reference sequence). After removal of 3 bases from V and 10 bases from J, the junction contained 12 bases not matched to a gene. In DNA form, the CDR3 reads TGTGCCTGGAGCCAAGGACTAGCGGACCTTGAGGAGCAGTTCTTC. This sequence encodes CAWSQGLADLEEQFF.

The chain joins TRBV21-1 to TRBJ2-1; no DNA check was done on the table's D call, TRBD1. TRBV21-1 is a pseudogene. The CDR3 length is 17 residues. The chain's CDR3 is CASSARGTRGTYNEQFF. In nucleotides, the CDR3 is TGTGCCAGCAGCGCAAGAGGGACCAGGGGAACATACAATGAGCAGTTCTTC.

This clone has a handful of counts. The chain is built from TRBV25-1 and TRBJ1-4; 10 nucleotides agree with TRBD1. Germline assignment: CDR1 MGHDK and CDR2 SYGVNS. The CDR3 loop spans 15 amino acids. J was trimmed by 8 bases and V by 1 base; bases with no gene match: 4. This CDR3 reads CASSEWGQGREKLFF. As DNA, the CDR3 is TGTGCCAGCAGTGAATGGGGACAGGGGAGGGAAAAACTGTTTTTT.

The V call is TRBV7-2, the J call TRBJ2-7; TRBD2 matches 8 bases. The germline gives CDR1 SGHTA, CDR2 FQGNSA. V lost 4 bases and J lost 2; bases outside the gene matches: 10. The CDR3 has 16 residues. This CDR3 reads CASSSQGIAGTYEQYF. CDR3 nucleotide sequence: TGTGCCAGCAGCTCCCAAGGGATAGCGGGAACCTACGAGCAGTACTTC.

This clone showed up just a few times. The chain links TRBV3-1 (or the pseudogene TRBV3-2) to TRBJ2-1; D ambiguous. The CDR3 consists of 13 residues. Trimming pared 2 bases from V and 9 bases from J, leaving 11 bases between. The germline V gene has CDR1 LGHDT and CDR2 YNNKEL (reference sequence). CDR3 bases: TGTGCCAGCAGCCAAACACTAATGGGTGAGCAGTTCTTC. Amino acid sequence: CASSQTLMGEQFF.

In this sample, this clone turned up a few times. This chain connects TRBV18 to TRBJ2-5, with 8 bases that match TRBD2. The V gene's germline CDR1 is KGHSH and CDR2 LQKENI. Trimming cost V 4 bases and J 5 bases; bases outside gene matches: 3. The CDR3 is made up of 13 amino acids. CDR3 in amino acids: CASSRSGMETQYF. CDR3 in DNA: TGTGCCAGCTCACGTAGCGGGATGGAGACCCAGTACTTC.

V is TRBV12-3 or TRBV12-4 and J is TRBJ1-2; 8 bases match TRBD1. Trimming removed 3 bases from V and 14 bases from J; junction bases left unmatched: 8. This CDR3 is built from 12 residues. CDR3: CASSLSGGASTF. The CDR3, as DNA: TGTGCCAGCAGTTTGTCAGGGGGCGCTTCTACCTTC.

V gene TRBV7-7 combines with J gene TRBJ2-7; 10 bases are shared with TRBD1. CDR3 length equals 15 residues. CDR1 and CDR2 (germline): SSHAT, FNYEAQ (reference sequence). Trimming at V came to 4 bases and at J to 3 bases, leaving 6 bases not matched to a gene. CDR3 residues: CASSWGQGPLYEQYF. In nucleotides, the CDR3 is TGTGCCAGCAGCTGGGGACAGGGGCCACTCTACGAGCAGTACTTC.

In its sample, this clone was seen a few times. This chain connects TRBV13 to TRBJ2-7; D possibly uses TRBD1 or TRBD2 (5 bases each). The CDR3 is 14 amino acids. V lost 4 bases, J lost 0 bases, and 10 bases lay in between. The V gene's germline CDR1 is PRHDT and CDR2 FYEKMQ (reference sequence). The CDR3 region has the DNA TGTGCCAGCAGCTCCGGGGCCGGCTCCTACGAGCAGTACTTC. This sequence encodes CASSSGAGSYEQYF.

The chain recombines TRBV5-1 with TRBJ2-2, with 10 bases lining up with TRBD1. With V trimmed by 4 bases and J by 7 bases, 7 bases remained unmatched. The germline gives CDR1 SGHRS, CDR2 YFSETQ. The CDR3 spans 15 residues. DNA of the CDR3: TGCGCCAGCAGCATCGACAGGGGGCGCATCGGGGAGCTGTTTTTT. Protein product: CASSIDRGRIGELFF.

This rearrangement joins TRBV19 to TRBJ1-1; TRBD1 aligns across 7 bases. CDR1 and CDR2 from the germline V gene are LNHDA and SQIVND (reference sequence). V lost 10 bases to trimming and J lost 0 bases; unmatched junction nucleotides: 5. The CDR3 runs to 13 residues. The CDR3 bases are TGTGCCACCCGGGACAGAATGAACACTGAAGCTTTCTTT. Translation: CATRDRMNTEAFF.

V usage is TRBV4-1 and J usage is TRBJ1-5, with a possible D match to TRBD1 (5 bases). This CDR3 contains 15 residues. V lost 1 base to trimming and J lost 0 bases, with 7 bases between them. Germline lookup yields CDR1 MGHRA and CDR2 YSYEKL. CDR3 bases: TGCGCCAGCAGCCAAGCTCAGGGTAGCAATCAGCCCCAGCATTTT. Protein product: CASSQAQGSNQPQHF.

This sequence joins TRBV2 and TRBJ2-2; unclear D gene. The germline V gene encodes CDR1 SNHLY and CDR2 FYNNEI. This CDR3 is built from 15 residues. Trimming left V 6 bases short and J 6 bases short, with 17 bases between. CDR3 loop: CASRNRPRTPGELFF. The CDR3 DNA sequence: TGTGCCAGCAGGAATCGTCCAAGGACCCCCGGGGAGCTGTTTTTT.

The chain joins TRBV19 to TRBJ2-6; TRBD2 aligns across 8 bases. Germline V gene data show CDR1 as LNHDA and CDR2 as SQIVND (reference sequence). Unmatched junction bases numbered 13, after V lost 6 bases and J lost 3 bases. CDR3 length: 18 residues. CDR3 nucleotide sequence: TGTGCCAGTAGAGTATCTTCGGCGGGAGGTCTTGGGGCCAACGTCCTGACTTTC. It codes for CASRVSSAGGLGANVLTF. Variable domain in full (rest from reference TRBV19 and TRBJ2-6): DGGITQSPKYLFRKEGQNVTLSCEQNLNHDAMYWYRQDPGQGLRLIYYSQIVNDFQKGDIAEGYSVSREKKESFPLTVTSAQKNPTAFYLCASRVSSAGGLGANVLTFGAGSRLTVL.

CDR3 bases: TGTGCCAGCAGTCCTGCTTTAGCGCACATGGAGACCCAGTACTTC. Amino acids: CASSPALAHMETQYF. V is TRBV2 and J is TRBJ2-5; D perhaps matches TRBD2 (5 bases). The CDR3 spans 15 residues. Trimming took 5 bases from V and 5 from J, leaving 18 bases between them. Germline V gene data show CDR1 as SNHLY and CDR2 as FYNNEI. Full variable domain (remainder filled in from reference TRBV2 and TRBJ2-5): EPEVTQTPSHQVTQMGQEVILRCVPISNHLYFYWYRQILGQKVEFLVSFYNNEISEKSEIFDDQFSVERPDGSNFTLKIRSTKLEDSAMYFCASSPALAHMETQYFGPGTRLLVL.

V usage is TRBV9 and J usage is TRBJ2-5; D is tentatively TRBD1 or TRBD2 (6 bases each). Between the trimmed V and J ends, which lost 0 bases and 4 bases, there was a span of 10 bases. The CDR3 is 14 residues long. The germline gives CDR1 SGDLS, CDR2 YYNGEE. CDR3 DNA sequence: TGTGCCAGCAGCGTAGATGGGGGGCCAGAGACCCAGTACTTC. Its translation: CASSVDGGPETQYF. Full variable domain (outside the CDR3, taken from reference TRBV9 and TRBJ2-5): DSGVTQTPKHLITATGQRVTLRCSPRSGDLSVYWYQQSLDQGLQFLIQYYNGEERAKGNILERFSAQQFPDLHSELNLSSLELGDSALYFCASSVDGGPETQYFGPGTRLLVL.

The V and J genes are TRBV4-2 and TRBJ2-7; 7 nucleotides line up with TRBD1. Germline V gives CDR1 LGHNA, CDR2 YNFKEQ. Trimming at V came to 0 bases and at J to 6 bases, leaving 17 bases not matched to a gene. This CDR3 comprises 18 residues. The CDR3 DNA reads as TGTGCCAGCAGCCAAGATCGGACGCGGGCAGGGGGTAATCTCGAGCAGTACTTC. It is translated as CASSQDRTRAGGNLEQYF.

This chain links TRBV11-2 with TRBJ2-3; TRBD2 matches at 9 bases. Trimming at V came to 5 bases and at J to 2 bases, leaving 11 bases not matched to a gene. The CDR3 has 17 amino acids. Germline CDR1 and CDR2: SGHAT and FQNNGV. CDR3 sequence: CASSPTGGTSFTDTQYF. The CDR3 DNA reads TGTGCCAGCAGCCCCACGGGTGGGACTAGCTTCACAGATACGCAGTATTTT. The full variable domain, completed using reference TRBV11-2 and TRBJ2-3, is EAGVAQSPRYKIIEKRQSVAFWCNPISGHATLYWYQQILGQGPKLLIQFQNNGVVDDSQLPKDRFSAERLKGVDSTLKIQPAKLEDSAVYLCASSPTGGTSFTDTQYFGPGTRLTVL.

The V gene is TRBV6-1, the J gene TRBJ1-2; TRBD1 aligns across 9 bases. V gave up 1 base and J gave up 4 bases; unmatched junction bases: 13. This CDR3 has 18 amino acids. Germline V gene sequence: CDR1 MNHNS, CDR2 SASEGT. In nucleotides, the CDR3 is TGTGCCAGCAGTGAAGGGGGGATACAGGGGGCTCTTCCCTATGGCTACACCTTC. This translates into CASSEGGIQGALPYGYTF.

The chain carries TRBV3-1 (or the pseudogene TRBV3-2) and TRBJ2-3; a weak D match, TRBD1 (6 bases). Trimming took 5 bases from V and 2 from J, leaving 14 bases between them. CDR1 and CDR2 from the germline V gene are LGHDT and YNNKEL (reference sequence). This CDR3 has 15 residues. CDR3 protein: CASSKQGAYTDTQYF. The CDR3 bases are TGTGCCAGCAGCAAACAGGGAGCCTACACAGATACGCAGTATTTT.

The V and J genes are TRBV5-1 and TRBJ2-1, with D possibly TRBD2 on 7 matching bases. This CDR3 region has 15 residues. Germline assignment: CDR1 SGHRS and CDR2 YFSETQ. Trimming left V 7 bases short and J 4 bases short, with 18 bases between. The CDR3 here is CASQRGGSEYNEQFF. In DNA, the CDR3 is TGCGCCAGCCAAAGGGGGGGCAGTGAATACAATGAGCAGTTCTTC.

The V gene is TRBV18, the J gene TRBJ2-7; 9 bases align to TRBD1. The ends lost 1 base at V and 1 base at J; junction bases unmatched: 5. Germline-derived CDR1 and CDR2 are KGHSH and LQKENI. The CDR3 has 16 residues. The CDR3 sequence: CASSPRTGTGSYEQYF. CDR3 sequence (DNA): TGTGCCAGCTCACCACGGACCGGGACAGGGTCCTACGAGCAGTACTTC. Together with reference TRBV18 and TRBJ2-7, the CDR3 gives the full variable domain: NAGVMQNPRHLVRRRGQEARLRCSPMKGHSHVYWYRQLPEEGLKFMVYLQKENIIDESGMPKERFSAEFPKEGPSILRIQQVVRGDSAAYFCASSPRTGTGSYEQYFGPGTRLTVT.

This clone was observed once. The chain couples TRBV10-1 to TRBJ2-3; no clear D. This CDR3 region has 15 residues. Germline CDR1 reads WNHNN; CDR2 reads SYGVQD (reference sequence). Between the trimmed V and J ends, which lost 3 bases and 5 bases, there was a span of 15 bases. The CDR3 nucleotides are TGCGCCAGCAGTGATCGGGTCACCTTGGGAGATACGCAGTATTTT. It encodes CASSDRVTLGDTQYF.

The CDR3 loop is CASSALTGSYEQYF. CDR3 coding DNA: TGTGCCAGCAGCGCCCTGACAGGGTCCTACGAGCAGTACTTC. The J gene is TRBJ2-7, the V gene TRBV11-2; the match to TRBD1 covers 7 bases. Germline CDR1 reads SGHAT; CDR2 reads FQNNGV. The junction had 5 bases not matched to a gene; V was cut back by 5 bases and J by 1 base. This CDR3 is 14 amino acids long.

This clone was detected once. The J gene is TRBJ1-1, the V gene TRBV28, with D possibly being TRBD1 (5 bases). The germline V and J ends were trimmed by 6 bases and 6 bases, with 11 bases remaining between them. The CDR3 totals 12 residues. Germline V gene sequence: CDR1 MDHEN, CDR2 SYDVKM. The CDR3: CASSRGESEAFF. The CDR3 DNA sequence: TGTGCCAGCAGCCGGGGCGAATCTGAAGCTTTCTTT.